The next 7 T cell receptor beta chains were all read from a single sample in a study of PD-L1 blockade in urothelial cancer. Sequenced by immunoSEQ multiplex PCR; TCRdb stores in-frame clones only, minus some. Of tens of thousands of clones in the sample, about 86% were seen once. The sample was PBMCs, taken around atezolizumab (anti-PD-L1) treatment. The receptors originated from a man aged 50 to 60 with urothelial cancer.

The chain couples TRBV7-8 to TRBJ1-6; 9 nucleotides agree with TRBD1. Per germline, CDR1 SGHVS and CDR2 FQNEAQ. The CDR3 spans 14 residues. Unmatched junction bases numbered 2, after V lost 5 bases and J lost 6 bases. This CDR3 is CASSTGQGNSPLHF. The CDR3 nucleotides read TGTGCCAGCAGCACGGGACAGGGTAATTCACCCCTCCACTTT. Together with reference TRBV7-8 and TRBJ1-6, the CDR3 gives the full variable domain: GAGVSQSPRYKVAKRGQDVALRCDPISGHVSLFWYQQALGQGPEFLTYFQNEAQLDKSGLPSDRFFAERPEGSVSTLKIQRTQQEDSAVYLCASSTGQGNSPLHFGNGTRLTVT.

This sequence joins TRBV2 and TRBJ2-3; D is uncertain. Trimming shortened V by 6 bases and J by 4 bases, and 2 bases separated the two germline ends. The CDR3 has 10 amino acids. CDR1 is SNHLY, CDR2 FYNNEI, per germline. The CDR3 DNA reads TGTGCCAGCAGCGCAGATACGCAGTATTTT. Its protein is CASSADTQYF. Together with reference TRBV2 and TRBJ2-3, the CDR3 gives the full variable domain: EPEVTQTPSHQVTQMGQEVILRCVPISNHLYFYWYRQILGQKVEFLVSFYNNEISEKSEIFDDQFSVERPDGSNFTLKIRSTKLEDSAMYFCASSADTQYFGPGTRLTVL.

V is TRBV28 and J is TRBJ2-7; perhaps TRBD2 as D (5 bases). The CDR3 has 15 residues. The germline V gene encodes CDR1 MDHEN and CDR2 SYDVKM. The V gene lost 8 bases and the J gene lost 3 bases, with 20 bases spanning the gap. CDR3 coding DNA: TGTGCCAGCGGCAGCCGGAAATTCGGGGTCTACGAGCAGTACTTC. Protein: CASGSRKFGVYEQYF. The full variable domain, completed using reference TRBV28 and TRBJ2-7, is DVKVTQSSRYLVKRTGEKVFLECVQDMDHENMFWYRQDPGLGLRLIYFSYDVKMKEKGDIPEGYSVSREKKERFSLILESASTNQTSMYLCASGSRKFGVYEQYFGPGTRLTVT.

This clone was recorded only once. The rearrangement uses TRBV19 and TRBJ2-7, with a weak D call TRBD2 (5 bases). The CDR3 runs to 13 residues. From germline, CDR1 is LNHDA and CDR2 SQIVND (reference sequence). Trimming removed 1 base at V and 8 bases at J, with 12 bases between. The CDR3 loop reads CASSIADGNQQYF. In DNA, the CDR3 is TGTGCCAGTAGTATAGCAGACGGGAACCAGCAGTACTTC.

The CDR3 DNA reads as TGTGCCTGGACCCCAGCGGGAGGCACCGGGGAGCTGTTTTTT. Residues: CAWTPAGGTGELFF. J is TRBJ2-2 and V is TRBV30; 9 bases are shared with TRBD2. Germline V gene sequence: CDR1 GTSNPN, CDR2 SVGIG (reference sequence). The CDR3 length is 14 residues. The J segment lost 4 bases and the V segment lost 4 bases, leaving 4 bases of the junction unmatched. The variable domain in full, completed from reference TRBV30 and TRBJ2-2, reads SQTIHQWPATLVQPVGSPLSLECTVEGTSNPNLYWYRQAAGRGLQLLFYSVGIGQISSEVPQNLSASRPQDRQFILSSKKLLLSDSGFYLCAWTPAGGTGELFFGEGSRLTVL.

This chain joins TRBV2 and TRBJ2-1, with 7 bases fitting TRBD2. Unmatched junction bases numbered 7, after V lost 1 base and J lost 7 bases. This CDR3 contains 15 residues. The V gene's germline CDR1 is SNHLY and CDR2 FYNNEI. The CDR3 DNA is TGTGCCAGCAGTGAAGTCCGCGGGAGTAATAATGAGCAGTTCTTC. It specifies CASSEVRGSNNEQFF. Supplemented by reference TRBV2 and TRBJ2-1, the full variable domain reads EPEVTQTPSHQVTQMGQEVILRCVPISNHLYFYWYRQILGQKVEFLVSFYNNEISEKSEIFDDQFSVERPDGSNFTLKIRSTKLEDSAMYFCASSEVRGSNNEQFFGPGTRLTVL.

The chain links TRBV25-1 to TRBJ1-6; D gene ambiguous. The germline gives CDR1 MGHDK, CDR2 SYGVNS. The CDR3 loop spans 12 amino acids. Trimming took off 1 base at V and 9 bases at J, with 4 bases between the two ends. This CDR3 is CASSESGSPLHF. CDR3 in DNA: TGTGCCAGCAGTGAATCGGGTTCACCCCTCCACTTT.